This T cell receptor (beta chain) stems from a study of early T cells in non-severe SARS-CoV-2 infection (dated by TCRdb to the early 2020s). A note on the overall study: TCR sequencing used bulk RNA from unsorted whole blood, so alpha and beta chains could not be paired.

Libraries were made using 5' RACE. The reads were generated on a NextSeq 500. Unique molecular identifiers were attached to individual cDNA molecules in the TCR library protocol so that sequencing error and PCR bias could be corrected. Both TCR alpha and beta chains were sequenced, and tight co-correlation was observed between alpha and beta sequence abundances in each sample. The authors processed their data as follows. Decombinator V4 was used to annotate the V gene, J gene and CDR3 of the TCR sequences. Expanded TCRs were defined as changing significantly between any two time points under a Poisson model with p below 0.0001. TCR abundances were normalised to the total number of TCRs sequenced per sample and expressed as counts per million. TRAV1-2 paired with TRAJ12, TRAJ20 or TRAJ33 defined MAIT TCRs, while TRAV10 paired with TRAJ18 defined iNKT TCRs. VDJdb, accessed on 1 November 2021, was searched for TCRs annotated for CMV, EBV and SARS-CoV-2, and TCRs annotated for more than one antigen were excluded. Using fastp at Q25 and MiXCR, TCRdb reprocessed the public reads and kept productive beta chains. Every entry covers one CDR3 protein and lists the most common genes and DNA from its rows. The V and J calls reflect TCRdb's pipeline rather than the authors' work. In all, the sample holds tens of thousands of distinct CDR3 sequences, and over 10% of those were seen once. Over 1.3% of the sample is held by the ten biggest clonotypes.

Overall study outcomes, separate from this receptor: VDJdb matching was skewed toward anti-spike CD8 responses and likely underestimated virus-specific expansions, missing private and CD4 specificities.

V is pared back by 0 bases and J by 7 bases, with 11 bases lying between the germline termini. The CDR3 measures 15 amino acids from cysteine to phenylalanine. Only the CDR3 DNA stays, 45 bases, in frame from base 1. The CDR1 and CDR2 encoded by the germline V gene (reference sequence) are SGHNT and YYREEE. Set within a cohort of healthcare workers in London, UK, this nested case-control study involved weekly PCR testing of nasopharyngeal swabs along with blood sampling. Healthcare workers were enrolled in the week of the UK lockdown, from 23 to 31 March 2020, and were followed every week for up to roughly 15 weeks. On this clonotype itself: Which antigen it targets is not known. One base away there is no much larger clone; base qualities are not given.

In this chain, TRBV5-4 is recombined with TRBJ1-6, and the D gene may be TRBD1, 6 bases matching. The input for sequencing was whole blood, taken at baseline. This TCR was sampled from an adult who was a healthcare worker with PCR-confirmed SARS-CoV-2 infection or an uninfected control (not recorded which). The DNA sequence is TGTGCCAGCAGCTTGGACAGGGACTTGAATTCACCCCTCCACTTT. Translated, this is CASSLDRDLNSPLHF.